This T cell receptor beta chain was recovered during a study of T cell responses to AZD1222 COVID-19 vaccine. A word on this clone: Its antigen is as yet unknown.

Data came from immunoSEQ multiplex PCR; TCRdb stores just in-frame clones and leaves some out. The data hold fewer than 150,000 clones, with 88% observed a single time. Study conclusions and caveats: Scientists sampled the repertoires only once the peak T cell response had passed. Of the AZD1222 recipients, only 5 to 7 were seropositive at baseline. Donors, mostly white British, included more females; clonal diversity was possibly underestimated. With two AZD1222 doses given, Spike-specific TCR breadth and depth both rose.

The sample in question was peripheral blood, obtained 28 days after the second AZD1222 dose. The sequence derives from an adult who received the AZD1222 COVID-19 vaccine.

CDR3 sequence: CASSSRGPGTGLVPSQPQHF. The CDR3 DNA follows: TGTGCCAGTAGTAGCAGGGGCCCCGGGACAGGTCTAGTTCCCAGTCAGCCCCAGCATTTT. The chain carries TRBV19 and TRBJ1-5; TRBD1 matches 8 bases. This CDR3 is built from 20 residues. The germline gives CDR1 LNHDA, CDR2 SQIVND (reference sequence). Trimming took 4 bases from V and 6 from J; bases not matched to a gene: 23.